A selection of T cell receptor beta chains follows, all from one sample in a study of shared clonotypes between healthy human individuals. The repertoire was sequenced with immunoSEQ multiplex PCR; TCRdb's copy has only in-frame clones and lacks some. The sample comprises more than 1,200,000 clones, around 98.5% of which are singletons, and about 0.35% rests with the top ten. Specimen: naive CD4+ T cells sorted from blood. These receptors were obtained from a man between 25 and 39 years old in good health. CDR3s include the opening cysteine and the closing phenylalanine or tryptophan. The D gene is left open where the match is weak. Some rows have no size entry. The others give once, few or many, or a class for an expanded clone.

J gene: TRBJ2-5; clone size: .; V gene: TRBV7-9; D gene: .; CDR3 protein: CASSQMTDQETQYF; CDR3 DNA: TGTGCCAGCAGTCAAATGACAGATCAAGAGACCCAGTACTTC
J gene: TRBJ1-2; clone size: .; V gene: TRBV7-9; D gene: .; CDR3 protein: CASSFSWGTNYGYTF; CDR3 DNA: TGTGCCAGCAGCTTTTCATGGGGAACTAACTATGGCTACACCTTC
J gene: TRBJ2-7; clone size: .; V gene: TRBV2; D gene: .; CDR3 protein: CASDSGGDYEQYF; CDR3 DNA: TGTGCCAGTGATTCAGGGGGGGACTACGAGCAGTACTTC
J gene: TRBJ2-2; clone size: .; V gene: TRBV5-1; D gene: .; CDR3 protein: CASSLARGQGYTGELFF; CDR3 DNA: TGCGCCAGCAGCTTGGCCCGGGGGCAGGGATACACCGGGGAGCTGTTTTTT
J gene: TRBJ2-5; clone size: .; V gene: TRBV4-1; D gene: .; CDR3 protein: CASSQEITGPKETQYF; CDR3 DNA: TGCGCCAGCAGCCAAGAAATAACAGGGCCGAAGGAGACCCAGTACTTC
J gene: TRBJ2-1; clone size: .; V gene: TRBV11-3; D gene: TRBD1; CDR3 protein: CASSTRTGNEQFF; CDR3 DNA: TGTGCCAGCAGCACAAGGACAGGCAATGAGCAGTTCTTC
J gene: TRBJ2-1; clone size: .; V gene: TRBV7-8; D gene: .; CDR3 protein: CASLLRETSYNEQFF; CDR3 DNA: TGTGCCAGCCTTCTTCGGGAGACCTCCTACAATGAGCAGTTCTTC
J gene: TRBJ2-7; clone size: .; V gene: TRBV18; D gene: .; CDR3 protein: CASSPGLDQYYEQYF; CDR3 DNA: TGTGCCAGCTCACCAGGCCTGGACCAATACTACGAGCAGTACTTC
J gene: TRBJ1-2; clone size: .; V gene: TRBV28; D gene: TRBD1; CDR3 protein: CASRRTGGSGYTF; CDR3 DNA: TGTGCCAGCAGGCGGACAGGGGGCTCTGGCTACACCTTC
J gene: TRBJ2-5; clone size: .; V gene: TRBV9; D gene: .; CDR3 protein: CASSAGQGVRGDQYF; CDR3 DNA: TGTGCCAGCAGCGCAGGGCAAGGGGTCAGGGGGGACCAGTACTTC
J gene: TRBJ2-5; clone size: .; V gene: TRBV18; D gene: TRBD1; CDR3 protein: CASSPRGQASGETQYF; CDR3 DNA: TGTGCCAGCTCACCACGAGGACAGGCGAGCGGAGAGACCCAGTACTTC
J gene: TRBJ2-7; clone size: .; V gene: TRBV7-1; D gene: .; CDR3 protein: CASSPQTLGVSYEQYF; CDR3 DNA: TGTGCCAGCAGCCCTCAAACACTAGGGGTCTCCTACGAGCAGTACTTC
J gene: TRBJ1-2; clone size: .; V gene: TRBV18; D gene: TRBD1; CDR3 protein: CASSPLTGYQENGYTF; CDR3 DNA: TGTGCCAGCTCACCATTGACAGGGTACCAGGAAAATGGCTACACCTTC
J gene: TRBJ2-3; clone size: .; V gene: TRBV7-3; D gene: .; CDR3 protein: CASSPGTTDTQYF; CDR3 DNA: TGTGCCAGCAGCCCAGGGACCACAGATACGCAGTATTTT
J gene: TRBJ1-1; clone size: .; V gene: TRBV18; D gene: TRBD1; CDR3 protein: CASSPTGANTEAFF; CDR3 DNA: TGTGCCAGCTCACCCACAGGGGCGAACACTGAAGCTTTCTTT
J gene: TRBJ1-1; clone size: .; V gene: TRBV7-6; D gene: TRBD1; CDR3 protein: CASSSRQGALTEAFF; CDR3 DNA: TGTGCCAGCAGCTCGAGACAGGGGGCGTTGACTGAAGCTTTCTTT
J gene: TRBJ1-2; clone size: .; V gene: TRBV18; D gene: TRBD1; CDR3 protein: CASSPIFNQGAFDYGYTF; CDR3 DNA: TGTGCCAGCTCACCAATATTCAACCAGGGGGCGTTTGACTATGGCTACACCTTC
J gene: TRBJ1-4; clone size: .; V gene: TRBV14; D gene: .; CDR3 protein: CASSPTGLNEKLFF; CDR3 DNA: TGTGCCAGCAGCCCGACAGGCTTGAATGAAAAACTGTTTTTT
J gene: TRBJ2-7; clone size: .; V gene: TRBV4-3; D gene: .; CDR3 protein: CASSLTGDSINEQYF; CDR3 DNA: TGCGCCAGCAGCCTTACAGGTGACAGTATCAACGAGCAGTACTTC
J gene: TRBJ2-3; clone size: .; V gene: TRBV5-8; D gene: TRBD2; CDR3 protein: CASSRRIDSGRRGTQYF; CDR3 DNA: TGTGCCAGCAGCCGCCGGATCGATAGCGGGAGAAGGGGTACGCAGTATTTT
J gene: TRBJ2-4; clone size: .; V gene: TRBV11-2; D gene: TRBD1; CDR3 protein: CASSALTGAKNIQYF; CDR3 DNA: TGTGCCAGCAGCGCCCTGACAGGGGCCAAAAACATTCAGTACTTC
J gene: TRBJ2-5; clone size: .; V gene: TRBV27; D gene: TRBD2; CDR3 protein: CASSFLVAGEQETQYF; CDR3 DNA: TGTGCCAGCAGTTTTCTAGTAGCGGGAGAACAAGAGACCCAGTACTTC
J gene: TRBJ1-5; clone size: once; V gene: TRBV6-5; D gene: .; CDR3 protein: CASSYRRGDQPQHF; CDR3 DNA: TGTGCCAGCAGTTACAGGAGGGGCGATCAGCCCCAGCATTTT
J gene: TRBJ2-3; clone size: once; V gene: TRBV10-3; D gene: TRBD2; CDR3 protein: CAISESAGALDTQYF; CDR3 DNA: TGTGCCATCAGTGAGTCGGCGGGAGCGTTGGATACGCAGTATTTT
J gene: TRBJ2-1; clone size: .; V gene: TRBV4-3; D gene: .; CDR3 protein: CASSQYNEQFF; CDR3 DNA: TGCGCCAGCAGCCAATACAATGAGCAGTTCTTC